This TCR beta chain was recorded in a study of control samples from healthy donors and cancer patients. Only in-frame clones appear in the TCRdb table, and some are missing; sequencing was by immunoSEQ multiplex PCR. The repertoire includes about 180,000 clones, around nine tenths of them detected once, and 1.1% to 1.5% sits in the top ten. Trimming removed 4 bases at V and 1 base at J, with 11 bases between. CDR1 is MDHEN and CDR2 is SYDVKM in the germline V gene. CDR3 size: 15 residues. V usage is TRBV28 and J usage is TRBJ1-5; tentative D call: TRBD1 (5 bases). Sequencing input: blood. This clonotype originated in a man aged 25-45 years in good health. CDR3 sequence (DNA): TGTGCCAGCAGTTCGACAGTGGAGAGCAATCAGCCCCAGCATTTT. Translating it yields CASSSTVESNQPQHF.